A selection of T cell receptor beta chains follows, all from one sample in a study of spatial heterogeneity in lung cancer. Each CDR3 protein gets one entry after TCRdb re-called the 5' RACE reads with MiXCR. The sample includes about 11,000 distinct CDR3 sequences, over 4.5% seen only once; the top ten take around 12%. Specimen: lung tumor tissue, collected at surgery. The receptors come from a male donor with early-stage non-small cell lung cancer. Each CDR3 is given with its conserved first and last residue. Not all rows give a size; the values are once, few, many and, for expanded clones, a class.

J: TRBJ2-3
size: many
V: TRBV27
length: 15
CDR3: CASRPFEGVSDTQYF

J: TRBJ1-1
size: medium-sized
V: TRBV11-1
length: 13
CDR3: CASSLSGDTEAFF

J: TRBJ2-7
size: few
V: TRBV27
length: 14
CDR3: CASSLGKGPYEQYF

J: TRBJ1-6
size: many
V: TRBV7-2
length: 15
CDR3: CASSLVGPGNSPLHF

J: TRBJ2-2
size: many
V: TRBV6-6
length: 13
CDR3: CAIKGSRTGELFF

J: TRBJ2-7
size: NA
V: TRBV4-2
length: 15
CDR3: CASSLLPSGTKEQYF

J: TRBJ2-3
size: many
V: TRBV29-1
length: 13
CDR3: CSVEIWTGNTQYF

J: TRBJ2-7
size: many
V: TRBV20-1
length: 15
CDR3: CSAREDGGGAYEQYF

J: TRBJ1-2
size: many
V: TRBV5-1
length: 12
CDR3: CASRDVYYGYTF

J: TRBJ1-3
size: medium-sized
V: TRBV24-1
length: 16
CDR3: CATSDTGMGSGNTIYF

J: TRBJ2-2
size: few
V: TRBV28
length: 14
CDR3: CASRGRINTGELFF

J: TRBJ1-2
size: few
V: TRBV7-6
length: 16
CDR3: CASSTPGTTLVYGYTF

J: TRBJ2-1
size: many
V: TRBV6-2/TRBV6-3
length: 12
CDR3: CASNRGYNEQFF

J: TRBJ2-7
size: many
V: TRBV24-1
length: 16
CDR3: CATSDTGTSGLYEQYF

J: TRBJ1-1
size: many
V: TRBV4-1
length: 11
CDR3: CASSPGAEAFF

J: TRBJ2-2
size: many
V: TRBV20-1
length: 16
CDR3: CSARDGRVPSTGELFF

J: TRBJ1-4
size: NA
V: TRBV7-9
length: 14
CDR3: CASSFGTGGEKLFF

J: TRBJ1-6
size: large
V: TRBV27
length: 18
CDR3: CASSGLRGGSSYNSPLHF

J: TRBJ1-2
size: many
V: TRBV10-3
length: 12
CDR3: CAISGQGYGYTF

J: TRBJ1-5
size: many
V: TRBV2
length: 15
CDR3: CASSERGTGNQPQHF

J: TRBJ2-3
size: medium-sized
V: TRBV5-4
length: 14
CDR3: CASSLGRGTDTQYF

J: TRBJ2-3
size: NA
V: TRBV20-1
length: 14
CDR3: CSAILRGRADTQYF

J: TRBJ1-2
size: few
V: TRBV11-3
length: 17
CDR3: CASSLWDRDVPFYGYTF

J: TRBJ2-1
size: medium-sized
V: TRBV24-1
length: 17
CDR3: CATSDPRTSGSPNEQFF

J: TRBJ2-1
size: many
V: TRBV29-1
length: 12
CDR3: CSSEGSYNEQFF

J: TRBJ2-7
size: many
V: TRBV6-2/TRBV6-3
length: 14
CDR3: CASRPGWASYEQYF

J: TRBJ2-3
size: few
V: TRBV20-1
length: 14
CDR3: CSALRLVGTDTQYF

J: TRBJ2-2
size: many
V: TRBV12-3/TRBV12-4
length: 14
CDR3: CASSSGRGTGELFF

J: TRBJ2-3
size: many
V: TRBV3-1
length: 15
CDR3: CASSPGLGSTDTQYF

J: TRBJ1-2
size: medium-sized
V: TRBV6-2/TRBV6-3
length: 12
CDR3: CASRPNSYGYTF

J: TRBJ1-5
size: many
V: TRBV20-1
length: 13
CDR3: CSASGGAGQPQHF

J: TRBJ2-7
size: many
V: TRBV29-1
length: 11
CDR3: CSVQGSGEQYF

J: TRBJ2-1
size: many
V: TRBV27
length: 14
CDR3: CASRVSGSFNEQFF

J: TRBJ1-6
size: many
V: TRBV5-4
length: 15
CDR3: CASSLDTGNNSPLHF

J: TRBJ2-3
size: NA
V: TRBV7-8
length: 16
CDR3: CASSLGQTLSTDTQYF

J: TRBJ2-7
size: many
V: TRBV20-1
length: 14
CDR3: CSASRTGPSYEQYF

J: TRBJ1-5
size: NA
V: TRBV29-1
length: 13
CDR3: CSVKIDGNQPQHF

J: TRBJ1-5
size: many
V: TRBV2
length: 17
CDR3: CASSVRSGGSGNQPQHF

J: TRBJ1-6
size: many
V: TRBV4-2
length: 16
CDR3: CASSQDAMTINSPLHF

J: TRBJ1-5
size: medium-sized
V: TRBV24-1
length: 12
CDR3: CATSRPNQPQHF

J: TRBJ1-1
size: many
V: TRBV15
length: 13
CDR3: CATSRDPATEAFF

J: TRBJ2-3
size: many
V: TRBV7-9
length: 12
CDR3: CASSLDRYTQYF

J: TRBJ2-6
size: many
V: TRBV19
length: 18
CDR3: CASRRSPGLNSGANVLTF

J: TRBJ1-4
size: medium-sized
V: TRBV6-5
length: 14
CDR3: CASSLSQSNEKLFF

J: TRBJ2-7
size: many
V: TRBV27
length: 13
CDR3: CASSPPWGYEQYF

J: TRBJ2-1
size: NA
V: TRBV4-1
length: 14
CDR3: CASSQRGQDNEQFF

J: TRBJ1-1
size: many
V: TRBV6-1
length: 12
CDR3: CASSNQGPEAFF

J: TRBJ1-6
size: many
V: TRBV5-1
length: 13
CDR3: CASSSRRDSPLHF

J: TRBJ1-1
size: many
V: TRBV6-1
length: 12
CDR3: CASSRDRDEAFF

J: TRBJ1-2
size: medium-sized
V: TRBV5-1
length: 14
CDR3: CASSQMTANYGYTF

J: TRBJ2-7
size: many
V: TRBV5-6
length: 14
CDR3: CASSLARGTYEQYF